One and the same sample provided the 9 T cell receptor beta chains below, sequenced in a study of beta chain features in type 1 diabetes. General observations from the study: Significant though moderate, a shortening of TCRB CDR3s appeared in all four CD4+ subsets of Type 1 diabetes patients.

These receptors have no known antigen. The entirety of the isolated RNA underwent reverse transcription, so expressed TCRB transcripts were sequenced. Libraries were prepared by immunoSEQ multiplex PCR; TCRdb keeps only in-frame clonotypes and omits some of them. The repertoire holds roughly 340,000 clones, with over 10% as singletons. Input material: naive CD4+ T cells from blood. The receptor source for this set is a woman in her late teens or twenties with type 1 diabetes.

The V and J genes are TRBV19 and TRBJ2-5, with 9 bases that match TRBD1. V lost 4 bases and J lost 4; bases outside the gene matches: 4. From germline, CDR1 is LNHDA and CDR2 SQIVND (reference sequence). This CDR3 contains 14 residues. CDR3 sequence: CASSRTGGRETQYF. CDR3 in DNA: TGTGCCAGTAGTAGAACAGGGGGCAGAGAGACCCAGTACTTC.

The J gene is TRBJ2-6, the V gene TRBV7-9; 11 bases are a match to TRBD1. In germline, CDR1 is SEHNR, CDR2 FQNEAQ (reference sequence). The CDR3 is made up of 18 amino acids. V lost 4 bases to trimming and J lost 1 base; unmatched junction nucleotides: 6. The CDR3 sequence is CASSSPDRGLSGANVLTF. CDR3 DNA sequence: TGTGCCAGCAGCTCCCCGGACAGGGGGCTTTCTGGGGCCAACGTCCTGACTTTC. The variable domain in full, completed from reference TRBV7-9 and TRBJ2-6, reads DTGVSQNPRHKITKRGQNVTFRCDPISEHNRLYWYRQTLGQGPEFLTYFQNEAQLEKSRLLSDRFSAERPKGSFSTLEIQRTEQGDSAMYLCASSSPDRGLSGANVLTFGAGSRLTVL.

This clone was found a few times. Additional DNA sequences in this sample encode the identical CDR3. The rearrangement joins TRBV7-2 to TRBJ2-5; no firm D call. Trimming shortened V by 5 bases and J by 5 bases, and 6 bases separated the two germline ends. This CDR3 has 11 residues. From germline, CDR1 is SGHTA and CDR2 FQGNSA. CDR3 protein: CASSPRETQYF. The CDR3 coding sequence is TGTGCCAGCAGCCCCAGGGAGACCCAGTACTTC.

For the CDR3, the DNA is TGTGCCAGCAGCCCAACGGGACAGGCCTTAACAGATACGCAGTATTTT. Amino acids: CASSPTGQALTDTQYF. The chain has TRBV9 and TRBJ2-3, with 8 bases aligning to TRBD1. CDR1 and CDR2 from the germline V gene are SGDLS and YYNGEE. V was clipped by 4 bases and J by 3 bases; unmatched bases: 10. The CDR3 extends over 16 amino acids.

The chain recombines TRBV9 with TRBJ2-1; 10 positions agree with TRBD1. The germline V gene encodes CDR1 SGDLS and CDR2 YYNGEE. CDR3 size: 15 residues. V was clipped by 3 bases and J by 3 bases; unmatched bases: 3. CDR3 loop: CASSDRDRGYNEQFF. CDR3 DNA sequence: TGTGCCAGCAGCGACCGGGACAGGGGCTACAATGAGCAGTTCTTC. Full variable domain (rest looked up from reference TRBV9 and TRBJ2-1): DSGVTQTPKHLITATGQRVTLRCSPRSGDLSVYWYQQSLDQGLQFLIQYYNGEERAKGNILERFSAQQFPDLHSELNLSSLELGDSALYFCASSDRDRGYNEQFFGPGTRLTVL.

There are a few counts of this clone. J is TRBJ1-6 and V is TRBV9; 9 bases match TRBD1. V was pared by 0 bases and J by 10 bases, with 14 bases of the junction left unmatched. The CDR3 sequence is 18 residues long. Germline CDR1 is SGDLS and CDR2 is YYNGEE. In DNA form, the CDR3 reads TGTGCCAGCAGCGTAGGAAGGGGACAGGGTCAATCTGCGTCACCCCTCCACTTT. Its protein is CASSVGRGQGQSASPLHF.

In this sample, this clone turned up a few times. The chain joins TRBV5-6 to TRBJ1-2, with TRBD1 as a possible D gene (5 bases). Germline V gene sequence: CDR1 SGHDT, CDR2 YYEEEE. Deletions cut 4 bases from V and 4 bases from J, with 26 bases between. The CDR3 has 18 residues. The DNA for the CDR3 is TGTGCCAGCAGCCCGCCGTTCTTGCAGGGATCTAGGGGCTATGGCTACACCTTC. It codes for CASSPPFLQGSRGYGYTF.

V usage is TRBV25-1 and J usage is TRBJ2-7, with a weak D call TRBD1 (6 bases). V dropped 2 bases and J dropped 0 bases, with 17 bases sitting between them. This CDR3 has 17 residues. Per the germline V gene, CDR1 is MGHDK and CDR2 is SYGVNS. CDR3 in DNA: TGTGCCAGCAGTGAACAGGGGCCCAGGTATAGCTCCTACGAGCAGTACTTC. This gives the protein CASSEQGPRYSSYEQYF.

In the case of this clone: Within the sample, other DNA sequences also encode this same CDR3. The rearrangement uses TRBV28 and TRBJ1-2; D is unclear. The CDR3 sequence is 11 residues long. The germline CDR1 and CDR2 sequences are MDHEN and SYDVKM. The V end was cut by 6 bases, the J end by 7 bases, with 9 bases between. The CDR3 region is CASSLRGGYTF. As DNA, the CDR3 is TGTGCCAGCAGCCTGCGCGGTGGCTACACCTTC.